The rows below give T cell receptor beta chains drawn from one sample of a study of T cell clones after liver transplantation. Only in-frame clones appear in the TCRdb table, and some are missing; sequencing was by immunoSEQ multiplex PCR. This table has approximately 70,000 clones, 84% appearing once. The sample consisted of CD4+ T cells from blood, taken about 50 months after liver transplant. These receptors all stem from a human patient who received a liver transplant. T cells may partly derive from the graft donor. Each CDR3 is given with its conserved first and last residue. Some rows mark clone size as missing; the rest say once, few, many or name a class of expanded clone.

abundance,v_gene,j_gene,CDR3aa
few,TRBV18,TRBJ1-5,CASSPETGSHQPQHF
-,TRBV11-3,TRBJ2-7,CASSSGTGSYEQYF
-,TRBV6-4,TRBJ2-3,CASRRRAGGSTDTQYF
-,TRBV7-9,TRBJ1-1,CASVGQLNTEAFF
-,TRBV11-2,TRBJ2-1,CASSLTSFEQFF
few,TRBV5-5,TRBJ2-7,CASSLGTEIYEQYF
-,TRBV6-6,TRBJ2-1,CASSYSRNEQFF
-,TRBV29-1,TRBJ1-1,CSVEVGRGNTEAFF
-,TRBV20-1,TRBJ1-2,CSARDTYGYTF
once,TRBV15,TRBJ2-1,CATSRPGNNEQFF
-,TRBV7-3,TRBJ1-2,CASSRTGLAGYTF
-,TRBV7-2,TRBJ1-2,CASSAYVLGGNPVSTF
few,TRBV5-1,TRBJ2-7,CASSLLPAAGSGEQYF
-,TRBV27,TRBJ2-6,CASSLRQSGANVLTF
-,TRBV9,TRBJ1-4,CASSVGGKNEKLFF
-,TRBV5-4,TRBJ2-1,CASSLTSGGSSYNEQFF
-,TRBV4-2,TRBJ2-7,CASSHLKVGQISYEQYF
few,TRBV7-2,TRBJ1-3,CASRLDRGPGNTIYF
-,TRBV19,TRBJ2-3,CASSITSGDTQYF
once,TRBV30,TRBJ1-4,CAWAGTGWEKLFF
-,TRBV13,TRBJ2-7,CASSSDDTPLAGVEQYF
-,TRBV4-3,TRBJ1-4,CASTLNRGESEKLFF
-,TRBV12-5,TRBJ2-2,CASEPGANTGELFF
-,TRBV7-3,TRBJ2-3,CASSSPPGTRAPHTQYF
-,TRBV9,TRBJ1-1,CASSSRTGFGTEAFF
-,TRBV15,TRBJ2-1,CATSRLRGQGGSEQFF
-,TRBV30,TRBJ2-7,CAWSSETRFEQYF
-,TRBV19,TRBJ1-1,CASSSGHRSTEAFF
-,TRBV18,TRBJ2-3,CASSLGQLQLTDTQYF
once,TRBV19,TRBJ1-4,CASRLQGSNEKLFF
-,TRBV7-2,TRBJ1-1,CASSLNRGGTEAFF
-,TRBV4-2,TRBJ2-7,CASSLGSYEQYF
-,TRBV6-6,TRBJ2-1,CASTLDSYNEQFF
-,TRBV6-5,TRBJ2-3,CASSYRLAETDTQYF
-,TRBV5-6,TRBJ2-3,CASSPTGADTQYF
-,TRBV6-6,TRBJ2-6,CASIPSGANVLTF
-,TRBV6-5,TRBJ2-5,CASSSPGGAQETQYF
-,TRBV4-1,TRBJ1-2,CASSLFLDMENYGYTF
-,TRBV27,TRBJ1-5,CASSLTGHKSQPQHF
once,TRBV19,TRBJ1-5,CASGLGQYSNQPQHF
-,TRBV6-6,TRBJ1-2,CASSSGQVNYGYTF
-,TRBV7-2,TRBJ2-1,CASRPRGGLLVNEQFF
-,TRBV7-5,TRBJ2-3,CARGPRAGEDTQYF
few,TRBV7-3,TRBJ2-2,CASSPRAGNTGELFF
once,TRBV4-3,TRBJ2-5,CASSLGPRETQYF
once,TRBV14,TRBJ2-7,CASSPTTLYEQYF
-,TRBV7-2,TRBJ1-3,CASSLRQGIDGNTIYF
-,TRBV4-1,TRBJ2-5,CASSLRDRGETQYF
-,TRBV15,TRBJ1-4,CATSRDPGTGLFF
-,TRBV28,TRBJ2-7,CASLGASGSYEQYF
-,TRBV29-1,TRBJ2-5,CSVLTGIETQYF
-,TRBV4-1,TRBJ2-5,CASSGGGGRQETQYF
-,TRBV7-2,TRBJ1-2,CASSPPFNYGYTF
-,TRBV6-5,TRBJ2-7,CASSYSRSNYEQYF
few,TRBV20-1,TRBJ2-2,CSGEGHGELFF
-,TRBV4-1,TRBJ1-2,CASSQDGTDYGYTF